The 10 T cell receptor beta chains in this list originate from one sample, sequenced in a study of OX40 agonist ivuxolimab in advanced cancers. The protocol was immunoSEQ multiplex PCR, while the TCRdb copy is restricted to in-frame clones and leaves out a portion. Of about 76,000 clones in the sample, 85% to 90% were seen once. The sample in question was CD4+ or CD8+ T cells sorted from blood, obtained in a trial of the OX40 agonist ivuxolimab. These receptors originate from an adult with an advanced solid tumor such as melanoma, head and neck, liver or kidney cancer.

This rearrangement joins TRBV29-1 to TRBJ1-1; D is unclear. The CDR3 spans 11 residues. Deletions cut 4 bases from V and 1 base from J, with 4 bases between. Per the germline V gene, CDR1 is SQVTM and CDR2 is ANQGSEA. The CDR3, as DNA: TGCAGCGTTGCCTCGAACACTGAAGCTTTCTTT. It specifies CSVASNTEAFF.

This clone has only a few counts. V usage is TRBV14 and J usage is TRBJ1-2; perhaps TRBD1 as D (6 bases). V was clipped by 4 bases and J by 8 bases, with 23 bases between them. CDR1 is SGHDN and CDR2 is FVKESK in the germline V gene. The CDR3 has 16 residues. CDR3 DNA: TGTGCCAGCAGCCCCCACCCCTCCGGGACACAAGGCGGCTACACCTTC. It yields the protein CASSPHPSGTQGGYTF. Full variable domain (rest looked up from reference TRBV14 and TRBJ1-2): EAGVTQFPSHSVIEKGQTVTLRCDPISGHDNLYWYRRVMGKEIKFLLHFVKESKQDESGMPNNRFLAERTGGTYSTLKVQPAELEDSGVYFCASSPHPSGTQGGYTFGSGTRLTVV.

This chain connects TRBV18 to TRBJ1-2, with D tentatively TRBD1 (6 bases). CDR1 is KGHSH, CDR2 LQKENI, per germline. The CDR3 contains 14 residues. Trimming shortened V by 4 bases and J by 3 bases, and 12 bases separated the two germline ends. CDR3 loop: CASSRSRGDYGYTF. The CDR3 region has the DNA TGTGCCAGCTCACGTTCCAGGGGAGACTATGGCTACACCTTC.

DNA for the CDR3: TGTGCCAGCAGTTCTACGTCAGTGCCCGAGGGCCAGCCCCAGCATTTT. Translation: CASSSTSVPEGQPQHF. This chain connects TRBV28 to TRBJ1-5; D remains ambiguous. Per germline, CDR1 MDHEN and CDR2 SYDVKM. Trimming took off 4 bases at V and 7 bases at J, with 20 bases between the two ends. This CDR3 is built from 16 residues.

The chain joins TRBV5-1 to TRBJ2-7; 11 nucleotides line up with TRBD2. V lost 0 bases, J lost 6 bases, and 2 bases stayed unmatched. Germline assignment: CDR1 SGHRS and CDR2 YFSETQ. The CDR3 runs 14 residues. The chain's CDR3 is CASSLVLAGGEQYF. The CDR3 region has the DNA TGCGCCAGCAGCTTGGTGCTAGCGGGAGGCGAGCAGTACTTC.

The rearrangement uses TRBV6-1 and TRBJ2-7; TRBD2 aligns across 8 bases. J gave up 4 bases and V 10 bases, and 9 bases lay outside the gene matches. CDR1 is MNHNS and CDR2 is SASEGT in the germline V gene. The CDR3 spans 13 residues. Written as DNA, the CDR3 is TGTGCCATTCGACCGGGACTAGTTTACGAGCAGTACTTC. As protein: CAIRPGLVYEQYF.

The V gene is TRBV7-8, the J gene TRBJ1-1; D ambiguous. Trimming removed 5 bases at V and 6 bases at J, with 16 bases between. Germline assignment: CDR1 SGHVS and CDR2 FQNEAQ. This CDR3 region has 14 residues. CDR3 sequence: CASSPRSRPAEAFF. Written as DNA, the CDR3 is TGTGCCAGCAGCCCCCGGTCTAGGCCAGCTGAAGCTTTCTTT. Together with reference TRBV7-8 and TRBJ1-1, the CDR3 gives the full variable domain: GAGVSQSPRYKVAKRGQDVALRCDPISGHVSLFWYQQALGQGPEFLTYFQNEAQLDKSGLPSDRFFAERPEGSVSTLKIQRTQQEDSAVYLCASSPRSRPAEAFFGQGTRLTVV.

The chain is built from TRBV28 and TRBJ1-2, with 8 bases identical to TRBD1. The CDR3 sequence is 12 residues long. J was trimmed by 8 bases and V by 7 bases; bases with no gene match: 6. Germline V gives CDR1 MDHEN, CDR2 SYDVKM. The CDR3 DNA follows: TGTGCCAGCAAAACAGGGGGAGGCGGCTACACCTTC. Protein sequence: CASKTGGGGYTF.

This rearrangement joins TRBV13 to TRBJ2-5; the D gene is possibly TRBD2 (5 bases). The J call may be wrong; the DNA end is better matched by TRBJ2-7. CDR3 size: 16 residues. From germline, CDR1 is PRHDT and CDR2 FYEKMQ (reference sequence). The CDR3 nucleotides are TGTGCCAGCAGCTTCCCCAGAGGAGCGGCTTCCTACGAGCAGTACTTC. This sequence encodes CASSFPRGAASYEQYF.

This clone was recorded once. V and J are TRBV2 and TRBJ2-5; perhaps TRBD1 as D (5 bases). Trimming shortened V by 5 bases and J by 5 bases, and 12 bases separated the two germline ends. Per the germline V gene, CDR1 is SNHLY and CDR2 is FYNNEI. The CDR3 spans 13 residues. For the CDR3, the DNA is TGTGCCAGCAGTAACCAGGGTTGGGAGACCCAGTACTTC. It translates to CASSNQGWETQYF. Combining the CDR3 with reference TRBV2 and TRBJ2-5 gives the whole variable domain EPEVTQTPSHQVTQMGQEVILRCVPISNHLYFYWYRQILGQKVEFLVSFYNNEISEKSEIFDDQFSVERPDGSNFTLKIRSTKLEDSAMYFCASSNQGWETQYFGPGTRLLVL.